This entry is about one T cell receptor beta chain. This entry belongs to a study of blood T cell repertoires in COVID-19. Overall study context: PBMCs, B-cell-depleted T cells, or T cells provided the cDNA or gDNA that made up the material.

The V segment lost 4 bases and the J segment 2 bases; nucleotides outside the gene matches: 5. Germline CDR1 MDHEN, CDR2 SYDVKM. The CDR3 covers 15 residues. As handled by the study authors: For nucleated cells, counts were estimated from reference gene primer amplification. The assay was immunoSEQ multiplex PCR, and TCRdb's table has in-frame clones only and misses some. D and trimming come from the DNA, and the V and J calls and clone size come from that table. Here the sample spans 150,000 to 200,000 clones, around nine tenths being singletons. V is TRBV28 and J is TRBJ2-3, with TRBD1 matching over 8 bases. Material: peripheral blood. This TCR derives from a man in his 70s with acute or convalescent COVID-19. The CDR3 region has the DNA TGTGCCAGCAGTTCACCGGGACAGGACACAGATACGCAGTATTTT. Its protein product is CASSSPGQDTDTQYF.